The clone carrying this T cell receptor beta chain has ten or more counts. The antigen remains undetermined. Since it is a stray read in a library aimed at alpha chains, this beta chain has a size that is not meaningful. The CDR3 loop spans 13 amino acids. The germline V and J ends were trimmed by 6 bases and 5 bases, with 11 bases remaining between them. The V gene's germline CDR1 is MDHEN and CDR2 SYDVKM. This specimen comes from a study of spatial heterogeneity in lung cancer. Study-wide points: Tumoral mutation counts were tracked by counts of expanded intratumoral alpha and beta TCRs.

Via MiXCR, TCRdb re-called the 5' RACE reads, giving one row per CDR3 protein. The data hold about 9,800 distinct CDR3 sequences, with around 6% observed a single time. Time point specified: sample taken at primary tumor resection. The clonotype was recovered from a male donor with early-stage non-small cell lung cancer. Sample: lung tumor tissue, taken at surgery. The chain employs TRBV28 and TRBJ1-5; no reliable D call. The DNA of the CDR3 is TGTGCCAGCAGGGGCGGGCAACATCAGCCCCAGCATTTT. Translated, it gives CASRGGQHQPQHF.